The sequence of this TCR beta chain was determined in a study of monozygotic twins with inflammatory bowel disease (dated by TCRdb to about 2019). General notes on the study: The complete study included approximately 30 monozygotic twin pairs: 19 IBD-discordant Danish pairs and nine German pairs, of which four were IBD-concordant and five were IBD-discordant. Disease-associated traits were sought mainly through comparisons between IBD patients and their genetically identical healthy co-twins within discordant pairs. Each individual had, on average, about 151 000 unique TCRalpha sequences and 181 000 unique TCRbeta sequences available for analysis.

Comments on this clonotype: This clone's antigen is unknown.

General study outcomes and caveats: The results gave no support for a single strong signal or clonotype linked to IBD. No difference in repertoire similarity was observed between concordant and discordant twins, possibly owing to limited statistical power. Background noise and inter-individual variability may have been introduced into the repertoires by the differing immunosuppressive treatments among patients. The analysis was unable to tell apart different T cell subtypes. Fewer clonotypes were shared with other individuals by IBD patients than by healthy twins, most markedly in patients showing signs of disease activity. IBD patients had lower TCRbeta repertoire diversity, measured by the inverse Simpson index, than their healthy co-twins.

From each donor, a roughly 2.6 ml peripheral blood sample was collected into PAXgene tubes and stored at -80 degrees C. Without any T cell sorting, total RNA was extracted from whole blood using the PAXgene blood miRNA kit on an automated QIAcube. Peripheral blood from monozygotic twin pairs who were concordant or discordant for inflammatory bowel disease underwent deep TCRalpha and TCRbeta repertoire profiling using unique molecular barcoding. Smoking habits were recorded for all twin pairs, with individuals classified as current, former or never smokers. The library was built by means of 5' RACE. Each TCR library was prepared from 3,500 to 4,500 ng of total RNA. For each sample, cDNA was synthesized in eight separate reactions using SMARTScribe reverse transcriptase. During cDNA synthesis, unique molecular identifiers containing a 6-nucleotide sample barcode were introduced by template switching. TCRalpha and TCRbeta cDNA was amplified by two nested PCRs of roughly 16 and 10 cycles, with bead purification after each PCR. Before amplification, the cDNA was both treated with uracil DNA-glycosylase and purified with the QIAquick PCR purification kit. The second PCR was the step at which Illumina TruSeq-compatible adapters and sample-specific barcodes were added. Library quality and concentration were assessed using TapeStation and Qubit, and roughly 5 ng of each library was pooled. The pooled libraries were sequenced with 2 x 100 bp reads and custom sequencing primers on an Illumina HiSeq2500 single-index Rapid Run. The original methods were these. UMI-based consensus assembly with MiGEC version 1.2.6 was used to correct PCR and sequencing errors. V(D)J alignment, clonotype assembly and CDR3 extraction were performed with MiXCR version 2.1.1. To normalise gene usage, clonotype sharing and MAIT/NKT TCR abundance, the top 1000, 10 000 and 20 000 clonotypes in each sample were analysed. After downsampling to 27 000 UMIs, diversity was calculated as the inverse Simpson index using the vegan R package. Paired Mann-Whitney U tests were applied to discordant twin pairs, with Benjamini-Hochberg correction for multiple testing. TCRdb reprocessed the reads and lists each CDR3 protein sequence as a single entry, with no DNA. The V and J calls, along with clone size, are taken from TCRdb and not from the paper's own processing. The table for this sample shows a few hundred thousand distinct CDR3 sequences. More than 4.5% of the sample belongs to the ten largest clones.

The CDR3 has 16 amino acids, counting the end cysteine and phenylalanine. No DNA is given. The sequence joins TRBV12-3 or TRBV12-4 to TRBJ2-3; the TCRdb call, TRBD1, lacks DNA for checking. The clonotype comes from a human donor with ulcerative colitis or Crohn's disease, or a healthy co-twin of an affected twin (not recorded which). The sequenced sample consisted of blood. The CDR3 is CASSLFGRVLTDTQYF.